This TCR beta chain was recorded in a study of response to subunit inactivated influenza vaccine. TCRdb recomputed calls from the RT-PCR reads with MiXCR, one row per CDR3 protein. Of 500,000 or so distinct CDR3 sequences listed, over 9.5% are singletons. Note on this clonotype: Its antigen remains unidentified.

Trimming removed 3 bases at V and 0 bases at J, with 9 bases between. There are 15 residues in the CDR3. Germline CDR1 MDHEN, CDR2 SYDVKM. Findings of the study overall: Researchers suggested that each seasonal influenza vaccination recruits few new T cells.

The V and J genes are TRBV28 and TRBJ1-5, with D unclear. Sequenced material: PBMCs from blood, taken about 6 weeks after vaccination. The receptor comes from a man over 45 who received an inactivated influenza vaccine. CDR3 coding DNA: TGTGCCAGCAGTTTCTTGGGAAATAGCAATCAGCCCCAGCATTTT. Translating it yields CASSFLGNSNQPQHF.